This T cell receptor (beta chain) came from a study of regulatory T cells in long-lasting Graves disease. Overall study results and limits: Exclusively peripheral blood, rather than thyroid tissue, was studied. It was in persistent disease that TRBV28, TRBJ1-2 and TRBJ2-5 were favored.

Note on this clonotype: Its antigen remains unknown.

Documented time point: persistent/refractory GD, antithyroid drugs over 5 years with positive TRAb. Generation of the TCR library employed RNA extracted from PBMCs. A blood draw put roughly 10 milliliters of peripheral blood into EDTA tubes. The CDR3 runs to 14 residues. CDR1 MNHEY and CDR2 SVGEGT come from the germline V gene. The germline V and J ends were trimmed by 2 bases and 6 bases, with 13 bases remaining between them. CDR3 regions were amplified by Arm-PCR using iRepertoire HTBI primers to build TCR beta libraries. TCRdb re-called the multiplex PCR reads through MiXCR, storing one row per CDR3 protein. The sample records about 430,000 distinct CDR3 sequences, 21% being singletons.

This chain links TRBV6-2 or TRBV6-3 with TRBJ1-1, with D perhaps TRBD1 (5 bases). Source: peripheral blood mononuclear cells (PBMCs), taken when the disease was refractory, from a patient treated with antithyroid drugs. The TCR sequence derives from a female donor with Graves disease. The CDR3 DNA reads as TGTGCCAGCAGTTACCTCGACAGCGGCGCTGAAGCTTTCTTT. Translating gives CASSYLDSGAEAFF.